A selection of T cell receptor beta chains follows, all from one sample in a study of cytomegalovirus exposure and HLA in healthy donors. TCRdb's table, derived via immunoSEQ multiplex PCR, lists solely in-frame clones and lacks some. The sample contains around 150,000 clones, approximately 83% of which appear only once. Sequencing was performed on PBMCs. The source is a woman between 18 and 30 years old in good health and CMV-seronegative. CDR3s include the opening cysteine and the closing phenylalanine or tryptophan. A D gene is named only where the DNA matches it firmly. Part of the rows lack a size; the others show once, few, many or a class for expanded clones.

j_gene: TRBJ1-5
d_gene: .
v_gene: TRBV6-5
abundance: .
CDR3nt: TGTGCCAGCAGGCGCGACGGGTCCAGCAATCAGCCCCAGCATTTT
CDR3aa: CASRRDGSSNQPQHF

j_gene: TRBJ1-5
d_gene: .
v_gene: TRBV19
abundance: .
CDR3nt: TGTGCCAGTAGTAGAGTCAAGGGGCAGGGTCAGCCCCAGCATTTT
CDR3aa: CASSRVKGQGQPQHF

j_gene: TRBJ1-2
d_gene: .
v_gene: TRBV7-6
abundance: .
CDR3nt: TGTGCCAGCAGCTTAGCGGCAGGGGTCGACTATGGCTACACCTTC
CDR3aa: CASSLAAGVDYGYTF

j_gene: TRBJ2-1
d_gene: .
v_gene: TRBV4-1
abundance: few
CDR3nt: TGCGCCAGCTCATCCCGCACCGGGACAGGCGGGGGCAATGAGCAGTTCTTC
CDR3aa: CASSSRTGTGGGNEQFF

j_gene: TRBJ2-7
d_gene: .
v_gene: TRBV9
abundance: .
CDR3nt: TGTGCCAGCAGCGCGAGACCGGGACTGAAAACCTACGAGCAGTACTTC
CDR3aa: CASSARPGLKTYEQYF

j_gene: TRBJ1-2
d_gene: .
v_gene: TRBV4-1
abundance: once
CDR3nt: TGCGCCGGCTCCCCCCGGGTAAGAGCCCGGCCCTATGGCTACACCTTC
CDR3aa: CAGSPRVRARPYGYTF

j_gene: TRBJ2-7
d_gene: .
v_gene: TRBV18
abundance: .
CDR3nt: TGTGCCAGCTCACCGACGGACAGCCGCGAGCAGTACTTC
CDR3aa: CASSPTDSREQYF

j_gene: TRBJ1-1
d_gene: .
v_gene: TRBV2
abundance: .
CDR3nt: TGTGCCAGCAGTAACAGGGTTGGGAACACTGAAGCTTTCTTT
CDR3aa: CASSNRVGNTEAFF

j_gene: TRBJ1-1
d_gene: TRBD1
v_gene: TRBV7-8
abundance: .
CDR3nt: TGTGCCAGCAGTCGGGACAGGAACACTGAAGCTTTCTTT
CDR3aa: CASSRDRNTEAFF

j_gene: TRBJ1-2
d_gene: TRBD1
v_gene: TRBV2
abundance: .
CDR3nt: TGTGCCAGCAGCGGGACAGGGGACGGCTACACCTTC
CDR3aa: CASSGTGDGYTF

j_gene: TRBJ1-2
d_gene: .
v_gene: TRBV2
abundance: .
CDR3nt: TGTGCCAGCACGCGGGGGGCTGGTGGCTACACCTTC
CDR3aa: CASTRGAGGYTF

j_gene: TRBJ2-3
d_gene: .
v_gene: TRBV2
abundance: .
CDR3nt: TGTGCCAGCAGTAGACAGTCCGGGGGAGATACGCAGTATTTT
CDR3aa: CASSRQSGGDTQYF